These 31 T cell receptor beta chains share one sample of origin, sequenced in a study of brain metastases from non-small cell lung cancer (dated by TCRdb to between 2018 and 2021). Libraries were constructed by the immunoSEQ multiplex PCR assay. As stored in TCRdb, this immuneACCESS dataset retains in-frame rearrangements with V and J assigned. A fraction of the clones does not appear; measured against another copy, unresolved V genes explain less than half of the discrepancy, and the remainder lacks a known reason. The sample table lists around 4,500 clones, 80% to 90% of them with a count of one. Clones ranked in the top ten supply about 6.8% of the sample. Sequencing used primary lung tumor tissue. Reading the label with the study, this specimen's cell subset or site is: primary lung tumor paired with brain metastasis. The source is a donor aged 40 or over with non-small cell lung cancer.

This clone is categorized as large. The sample contains more than one DNA sequence encoding this CDR3. The CDR3 DNA sequence: TGTGCCAGCAGTCGAGGGAACACTGAAGCTTTCTTT. This translates into CASSRGNTEAFF. The rearrangement joins TRBV6-5 to TRBJ1-1; D ambiguous. V lost 5 bases to trimming and J lost 1 base, with 5 bases between them. Germline V gene sequence: CDR1 MNHEY, CDR2 SVGAGI. There are 12 residues in the CDR3.

The V and J genes are TRBV5-1 and TRBJ2-1; 8 bases match TRBD2. In germline, CDR1 is SGHRS, CDR2 YFSETQ. This CDR3 has 17 amino acids. Trimming took 1 base from V and 0 from J; bases not matched to a gene: 6. The CDR3 spells CASSLSLAGRSYNEQFF. The CDR3 nucleotides are TGCGCCAGCAGCTTGAGCCTAGCGGGTCGCTCCTACAATGAGCAGTTCTTC.

V usage is TRBV10-3 and J usage is TRBJ1-1; 8 bases are a match to TRBD1. The CDR3 totals 16 residues. With V trimmed by 5 bases and J by 4 bases, 12 bases remained unmatched. Per germline, CDR1 ENHRY and CDR2 SYGVKD. The CDR3 DNA sequence: TGTGCCATCAGTCTGGGAGGACAGGGAGTCGTCACTGAAGCTTTCTTT. Amino acid sequence: CAISLGGQGVVTEAFF.

The V call is TRBV6-5, the J call TRBJ1-2; D not resolved. Germline assignment: CDR1 MNHEY and CDR2 SVGAGI. This CDR3 has 14 amino acids. The germline V and J ends were trimmed by 0 bases and 5 bases, with 10 bases remaining between them. In DNA, the CDR3 is TGTGCCAGCAGTTACTCGCACGGCCCTTATGGCTACACCTTC. Its translation: CASSYSHGPYGYTF.

V is TRBV27 and J is TRBJ1-1, with D possibly TRBD1 on 5 matching bases. Germline CDR1 is MNHEY and CDR2 is SMNVEV (reference sequence). The ends were cut back, 5 bases at V and 8 bases at J, with 12 bases in the middle. The CDR3 has 12 amino acids. CDR3 DNA: TGTGCCAGCAGTATCGTGGGGGGAGAAGCTTTCTTT. It codes for CASSIVGGEAFF.

The CDR3: CASSQDSVTLSSYNEQFF. CDR3 sequence (DNA): TGCGCCAGCAGCCAAGATAGCGTCACACTTAGCTCCTACAATGAGCAGTTCTTC. This chain joins TRBV4-3 and TRBJ2-1; a possible D gene is TRBD2 (5 bases). This CDR3 has 18 amino acids. The germline gives CDR1 LGHNA, CDR2 YSLEER. V shed 0 bases and J shed 0 bases, with 15 bases lying between them.

This rearrangement joins TRBV5-4 to TRBJ2-4; D is possibly TRBD1 or TRBD2 (6 bases each). The germline V gene encodes CDR1 SGHNT and CDR2 YYREEE (reference sequence). V was shortened by 4 bases and J by 0 bases, with 14 bases between the two germline ends. This CDR3 region has 16 residues. The DNA of the CDR3 is TGTGCCAGCAGCACCGCGGGGACATCAGCCAAAAACATTCAGTACTTC. Its protein is CASSTAGTSAKNIQYF.

The rearrangement joins TRBV2 to TRBJ2-6; D uncertain. The CDR3 sequence is 19 residues long. CDR1 SNHLY and CDR2 FYNNEI come from the germline V gene. Trimming removed 5 bases from V and 5 bases from J, with 25 bases in between. DNA of the CDR3: TGTGCCAGCAGTCCCATTACTTACCGATACAAAAGTCGGGCCAACGTCCTGACTTTC. Protein: CASSPITYRYKSRANVLTF.

The sample holds a few counts of this clone. V usage is TRBV28 and J usage is TRBJ1-1; no definite D call. Germline values: CDR1 MDHEN, CDR2 SYDVKM. V lost 2 bases and J 1 base, leaving 5 bases between the germline ends. The CDR3 sequence is 13 residues long. The CDR3 reads CASSLLPNTEAFF. The CDR3 region has the DNA TGTGCCAGCAGTTTACTACCGAACACTGAAGCTTTCTTT.

CDR3 sequence (DNA): TGTGCCAGCAGCTTGGGGACATTGAACACTGAAGCTTTCTTT. It yields the protein CASSLGTLNTEAFF. This chain joins TRBV5-8 and TRBJ1-1, with D maybe TRBD1 (5 bases). The germline V and J ends were trimmed by 0 bases and 0 bases, with 6 bases remaining between them. The CDR3 sequence is 14 residues long. From germline, CDR1 is SGHTS and CDR2 YDEGEE.

This chain uses TRBV25-1 with TRBJ2-5, with D perhaps being TRBD1 or TRBD2 (5 bases each). V was cut by 5 bases and J by 5 bases, with 18 bases left in between. The germline V gene has CDR1 MGHDK and CDR2 SYGVNS. CDR3 size: 15 residues. CDR3 coding DNA: TGTGCCAGCAGTCTAGGGGACGGTAGGGCGGAGACCCAGTACTTC. Its translation is CASSLGDGRAETQYF.

The chain couples TRBV16 to TRBJ2-2; D ambiguous. V shed 4 bases and J shed 4 bases, with 7 bases lying between them. Germline V CDR1 and CDR2: KGHSY, FQNENV. This CDR3 spans 13 amino acids. The CDR3 DNA reads as TGTGCCAGCAGCCGGATGAGCACCGGGGAGCTGTTTTTT. It specifies CASSRMSTGELFF.

V is TRBV29-1 and J is TRBJ2-1, with TRBD2 identical over 10 bases. The junction had 15 bases not matched to a gene; V was cut back by 7 bases and J by 15 bases. CDR1 is SQVTM, CDR2 ANQGSEA, per germline. The CDR3 loop spans 13 amino acids. The DNA of the CDR3 is TGCAGCGCCCGAGCAGCGGGAGGGCCAGAGTTGTTCTTC. Its protein product is CSARAAGGPELFF.

This chain uses TRBV2 with TRBJ2-2; D is ambiguous. This CDR3 comprises 12 residues. CDR1 SNHLY and CDR2 FYNNEI come from the germline V gene. V was shortened by 8 bases and J by 5 bases, with 9 bases between the two germline ends. CDR3 sequence (DNA): TGTGCCAGCTATTTCAAAACCGGGGAGCTGTTTTTT. Its protein is CASYFKTGELFF. The whole variable domain, filled in from reference TRBV2 and TRBJ2-2, reads EPEVTQTPSHQVTQMGQEVILRCVPISNHLYFYWYRQILGQKVEFLVSFYNNEISEKSEIFDDQFSVERPDGSNFTLKIRSTKLEDSAMYFCASYFKTGELFFGEGSRLTVL.

This clone has only a few counts. The chain has TRBV13 and TRBJ2-6; D is possibly TRBD1 or TRBD2 (7 bases each). V lost 5 bases to trimming and J lost 6 bases, with 23 bases between them. There are 18 residues in the CDR3. Germline V lookup: CDR1 PRHDT, CDR2 FYEKMQ (reference sequence). As DNA, the CDR3 is TGTGCCAGCAGCCCGGGCCCAGGGGGGGCCGAATTGGCCAACGTCCTGACTTTC. Its translation: CASSPGPGGAELANVLTF.

This chain connects TRBV6-1 to TRBJ1-1; D gene unclear. Per germline, CDR1 MNHNS and CDR2 SASEGT. Trimming cost V 1 base and J 4 bases, with 16 bases left between them. This CDR3 region has 16 residues. The chain's CDR3 is CASSEEAWGGPTEAFF. The DNA for the CDR3 is TGTGCCAGCAGTGAAGAGGCTTGGGGAGGGCCCACTGAAGCTTTCTTT.

This chain uses TRBV6-2 or TRBV6-3 with TRBJ1-1; 8 bases fit TRBD1. Trimming took 4 bases from V and 5 from J; bases not matched to a gene: 9. This CDR3 has 15 residues. CDR1 is MNHEY, CDR2 SVGEGT, per germline. The CDR3 reads CASSLGDRGVTEAFF. The CDR3 DNA reads as TGTGCCAGCAGTTTGGGTGACAGGGGTGTTACTGAAGCTTTCTTT.

This chain connects TRBV5-1 to TRBJ2-1; 7 bases align to TRBD1. The CDR3 has 14 residues. Germline CDR1 SGHRS, CDR2 YFSETQ. The V segment lost 7 bases and the J segment 0 bases; nucleotides outside the gene matches: 4. The CDR3 region has the DNA TGCGCCAGCGGCTACAGGGGCTCCTACAATGAGCAGTTCTTC. Its translation: CASGYRGSYNEQFF. Filled out from reference TRBV5-1 and TRBJ2-1, the complete variable domain reads KAGVTQTPRYLIKTRGQQVTLSCSPISGHRSVSWYQQTPGQGLQFLFEYFSETQRNKGNFPGRFSGRQFSNSRSEMNVSTLELGDSALYLCASGYRGSYNEQFFGPGTRLTVL.

The genes are TRBV29-1 and TRBJ2-3, with unresolved D. Germline loops: CDR1 SQVTM, CDR2 ANQGSEA. CDR3 length: 11 residues. V lost 7 bases to trimming and J lost 6 bases, with 11 bases between them. CDR3 amino acids: CSAPIGDTQYF. CDR3 nucleotides: TGCAGCGCGCCAATTGGGGATACGCAGTATTTT.

Only one count was recorded for this clone. Sequence at one end of the junction differs from germline and may be a read error. The chain couples TRBV4-3 to TRBJ2-7, with D maybe TRBD2 (5 bases). Per the germline V gene, CDR1 is LGHNA and CDR2 is YSLEER. This CDR3 contains 17 residues. CDR3 in amino acids: CASSQDFDYTLSYEQYF. In DNA form, the CDR3 reads TGCGCCAGCAGCCAAGATTTTGACTATACCCTATCCTACGAGCAGTACTTT.

The V and J genes are TRBV28 and TRBJ2-2; D call uncertain. V was clipped by 4 bases and J by 3 bases, with 9 bases between them. The CDR3 spans 14 residues. Germline CDR1 reads MDHEN; CDR2 reads SYDVKM. CDR3 amino acids: CASSYGTYTGELFF. The CDR3 DNA follows: TGTGCCAGCAGTTATGGTACCTACACCGGGGAGCTGTTTTTT. The full variable domain, with the rest looked up from reference TRBV28 and TRBJ2-2, is DVKVTQSSRYLVKRTGEKVFLECVQDMDHENMFWYRQDPGLGLRLIYFSYDVKMKEKGDIPEGYSVSREKKERFSLILESASTNQTSMYLCASSYGTYTGELFFGEGSRLTVL.

The chain uses TRBV5-6 and TRBJ1-5, with D unclear. The CDR3 length is 14 residues. Germline values: CDR1 SGHDT, CDR2 YYEEEE. The V gene lost 1 base and the J gene lost 3 bases, with 8 bases spanning the gap. The CDR3: CASSLIGNNQPQHF. The CDR3 nucleotides read TGTGCCAGCAGCTTGATAGGGAACAATCAGCCCCAGCATTTT.

The V gene is TRBV29-1, the J gene TRBJ1-4, with TRBD1 as a possible D gene (5 bases). This CDR3 has 14 amino acids. The V gene's germline CDR1 is SQVTM and CDR2 ANQGSEA. V gave up 4 bases and J gave up 0 bases, with 9 bases separating them. The CDR3 nucleotides read TGCAGCGTTGCGCAGGGAGCAACTAATGAAAAACTGTTTTTT. This encodes CSVAQGATNEKLFF.

The V and J genes are TRBV5-4 and TRBJ1-2; no clear D. V was shortened by 4 bases and J by 4 bases, with 14 bases between the two germline ends. Germline V gives CDR1 SGHNT, CDR2 YYREEE (reference sequence). The CDR3 loop spans 14 amino acids. For the CDR3, the DNA is TGTGCCAGCAGCATGGCCGGGGTAGGCTATGGCTACACCTTC. Translation gives CASSMAGVGYGYTF. The full variable domain, in which reference TRBV5-4 and TRBJ1-2 provide the parts outside the CDR3, is ETGVTQSPTHLIKTRGQQVTLRCSSQSGHNTVSWYQQALGQGPQFIFQYYREEENGRGNFPPRFSGLQFPNYSSELNVNALELDDSALYLCASSMAGVGYGYTFGSGTRLTVV.

This clone was counted a few times. The sample holds other DNA sequences that translate to the same CDR3. This chain joins TRBV5-5 and TRBJ1-1; D not resolved. This CDR3 spans 14 amino acids. Trimming pared 1 base from V and 0 bases from J, leaving 7 bases between. The germline CDR1 and CDR2 sequences are SGHKS and YYEKEE (reference sequence). The CDR3 DNA reads as TGTGCCAGCAGCTTGCAGGCAGTGAACACTGAAGCTTTCTTT. Translating it yields CASSLQAVNTEAFF.

In this sample, this clone is large. The same CDR3 can be traced to other DNA sequences in this sample. The chain recombines TRBV24-1 with TRBJ2-1; no definite D call. V was trimmed by 9 bases and J by 6 bases, leaving 5 bases between them. CDR1 KGHDR and CDR2 SFDVKD come from the germline V gene. CDR3 length: 10 residues. The CDR3 DNA reads as TGTGCCACCGAGTCCAATGAGCAGTTCTTC. It codes for CATESNEQFF.

The chain has TRBV3-1 (or the pseudogene TRBV3-2) and TRBJ1-1; D not resolved. CDR1 and CDR2 (germline): LGHDT, YNNKEL (reference sequence). Trimming removed 2 bases at V and 3 bases at J, with 7 bases between. The CDR3 sequence is 13 residues long. The CDR3 is CASSQFGHTEAFF. The CDR3 DNA reads TGTGCCAGCAGCCAATTTGGGCACACTGAAGCTTTCTTT.

V is TRBV11-2 and J is TRBJ2-4; TRBD2 aligns across 12 bases. The V and J ends lost 0 bases and 3 bases, in that order; junction bases with no gene match: 9. Germline assignment: CDR1 SGHAT and CDR2 FQNNGV. The CDR3 totals 19 residues. CDR3 nucleotides: TGTGCCAGCAGCTTAGATAGGTCTAGCGGGAGGGAATACAAAAACATTCAGTACTTC. Protein sequence: CASSLDRSSGREYKNIQYF.

This clone has a single count. The chain joins TRBV24-1 to TRBJ2-2; D unresolved. V lost 4 bases, J lost 2 bases, and 10 bases lay in between. Germline CDR1 reads KGHDR; CDR2 reads SFDVKD. This CDR3 spans 15 amino acids. CDR3 nucleotides: TGTGCCACCAGTGAGAGAACCTTCAACACCGGGGAGCTGTTTTTT. Residues: CATSERTFNTGELFF.

V and J are TRBV27 and TRBJ1-4; maybe TRBD1 (5 bases). CDR1 and CDR2 (germline): MNHEY, SMNVEV (reference sequence). The CDR3 runs 16 residues. Trimming left V 5 bases short and J 4 bases short, with 17 bases between. CDR3 nucleotide sequence: TGTGCCAGCAGTCCCGGGATCAGGGCGGGTAATGAAAAACTGTTTTTT. Translating it yields CASSPGIRAGNEKLFF.

The chain is built from TRBV12-3 or TRBV12-4 and TRBJ1-3, with TRBD1 as a possible D gene (5 bases). This CDR3 has 13 residues. V shed 6 bases and J shed 4 bases, with 10 bases lying between them. CDR3 in amino acids: CASRPSGGNTIYF. The CDR3 coding sequence is TGTGCCAGCAGACCATCAGGGGGAAACACCATATATTTT.